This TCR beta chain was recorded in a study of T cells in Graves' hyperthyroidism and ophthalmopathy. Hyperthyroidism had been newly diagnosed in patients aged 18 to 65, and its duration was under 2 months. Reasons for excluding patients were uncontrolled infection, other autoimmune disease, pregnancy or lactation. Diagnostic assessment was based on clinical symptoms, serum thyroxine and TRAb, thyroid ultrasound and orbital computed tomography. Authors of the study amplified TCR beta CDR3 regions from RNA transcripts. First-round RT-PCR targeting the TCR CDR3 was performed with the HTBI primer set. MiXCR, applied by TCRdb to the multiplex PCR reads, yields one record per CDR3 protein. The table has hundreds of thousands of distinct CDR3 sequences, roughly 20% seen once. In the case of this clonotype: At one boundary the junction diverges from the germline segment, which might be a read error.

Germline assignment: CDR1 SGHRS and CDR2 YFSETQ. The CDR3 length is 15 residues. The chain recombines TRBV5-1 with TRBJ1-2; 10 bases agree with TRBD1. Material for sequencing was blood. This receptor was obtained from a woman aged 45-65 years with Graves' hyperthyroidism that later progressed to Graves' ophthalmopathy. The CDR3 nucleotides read TGCTCCAGCAGCTCCCTCCGGGACAGGGGACATGGCTACACCTTC. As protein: CSSSSLRDRGHGYTF. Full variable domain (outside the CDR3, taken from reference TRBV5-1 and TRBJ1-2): KAGVTQTPRYLIKTRGQQVTLSCSPISGHRSVSWYQQTPGQGLQFLFEYFSETQRNKGNFPGRFSGRQFSNSRSEMNVSTLELGDSALYLCSSSSLRDRGHGYTFGSGTRLTVV.